A selection of T cell receptor beta chains follows, all from one sample in a study of breast tumors, draining lymph nodes, adjacent tissues. MiXCR, run by TCRdb on the multiplex PCR reads, gives a single entry per CDR3 protein. The profile shows roughly 220,000 distinct CDR3 sequences, less than 45% of them singletons. The sequencing sample was made of axillary lymph node tissue. These receptors all stem from a female donor with breast cancer. Some clones in this sample may be carry-over from other donors' samples. The CDR3 runs from the conserved cysteine through the conserved F or W. The order of the fields is D gene, clone size, V gene, J gene, CDR3 protein, CDR3 DNA. The D gene is left open where the match is weak. Part of the rows lack a size; the others show once, few, many or a class for expanded clones.

NA	many	TRBV5-1	TRBJ2-2	CASKGTNTGELFF	TGCGCCAGCAAAGGGACGAACACCGGGGAGCTGTTTTTT
NA	NA	TRBV6-1	TRBJ2-5	CASSEAELYYETQYF	TGTGCCAGCAGTGAAGCGGAACTATACTATGAGACCCAGTACTTC
NA	many	TRBV7-8	TRBJ1-4	CASSLAQGRSAEKLFF	TGTGCCAGCAGCTTAGCGCAGGGCAGGTCTGCGGAAAAACTGTTTTTT
NA	NA	TRBV24-1	TRBJ1-1	CATSDLASPEAFF	TGTGCCACCAGTGATTTGGCAAGTCCTGAAGCTTTCTTT
TRBD1	many	TRBV27	TRBJ2-7	CASSLFGTGGSAYEQYF	TGTGCCAGCAGTTTATTCGGGACAGGGGGATCGGCCTACGAGCAGTACTTC
NA	once	TRBV7-2	TRBJ2-7	CASRATGSPYEQYF	TGTGCCAGTAGGGCTACAGGTAGCCCCTACGAGCAGTACTTC
TRBD1	many	TRBV20-1	TRBJ2-3	CSARDPRTGGTDTQYF	TGCAGTGCTAGAGATCCAAGGACAGGGGGCACAGATACGCAGTATTTT
TRBD1	NA	TRBV19	TRBJ1-4	CASSIFHGQGNEKLFF	TGTGCCAGTAGTATTTTCCATGGACAGGGGAATGAAAAACTGTTTTTT
TRBD1	NA	TRBV30	TRBJ2-5	CAYRGQETQYF	TGTGCCTACAGGGGGCAAGAGACCCAGTACTTC
NA	many	TRBV6-6	TRBJ2-7	CASSYSAGYSYEQYF	TGTGCCAGCAGTTACTCGGCAGGGTACTCCTACGAGCAGTACTTC
NA	many	TRBV5-1	TRBJ2-3	CASSLAGVVDTQYF	TGCGCCAGCAGCTTGGCGGGAGTTGTAGATACGCAGTATTTT
NA	many	TRBV24-1	TRBJ2-5	CATSVWGKRGETQYF	TGTGCCACCAGTGTATGGGGAAAGAGAGGAGAGACCCAGTACTTC
NA	NA	TRBV12-3/TRBV12-4	TRBJ2-2	CASSSRQGAGGELLF	TGTGCCAGCAGTTCTCGACAGGGAGCGGGCGGGGAGCTGCTTTTT
TRBD1	NA	TRBV2	TRBJ1-2	CASSPRTGEHGLPF	TGTGCCAGCTCCCCGCGGACAGGGGAGCATGGCTTACCCTTC
TRBD1	NA	TRBV20-1	TRBJ1-5	CSASGGGNQPQHF	TGCAGTGCGTCAGGGGGTGGCAATCAGCCCCAGCATTTT
NA	once	TRBV2	TRBJ1-4	CASRGTSGEVTNEKLFF	TGTGCCAGCAGGGGGACTAGCGGGGAGGTGACTAATGAAAAACTGTTTTTT
TRBD1	many	TRBV4-1	TRBJ2-7	CASSQEGTVPAYEQYF	TGCGCCAGCAGCCAAGAGGGGACAGTCCCCGCCTACGAGCAGTACTTC
TRBD1	NA	TRBV7-2	TRBJ2-5	CASSLGGGAQYF	TGTGCCAGCAGCCTAGGGGGCGGAGCCCAGTACTTC